A selection of T cell receptor beta chains follows, all from one sample in a study of OX40 agonist ivuxolimab in advanced cancers. Using immunoSEQ multiplex PCR, the repertoire was profiled, and TCRdb retains in-frame clones only, with some absent. The table has around 80,000 clones, around nine tenths seen once. Sequencing was performed on CD4+ or CD8+ T cells sorted from blood, taken in a trial of the OX40 agonist ivuxolimab. These receptors were obtained from an adult with an advanced solid tumor such as melanoma, head and neck, liver or kidney cancer. Each CDR3 is given with its conserved first and last residue. D genes are given only for firm matches. The listing skips clone size in some rows; elsewhere it reads once, few, many or a size class.

size	D	V	J	CDR3	DNA
few	NA	TRBV30	TRBJ1-2	CAWSVQGGYTF	TGTGCCTGGAGTGTACAGGGAGGCTACACCTTC
once	NA	TRBV2	TRBJ1-1	CASRANGVPNTEAFF	TGTGCCAGCAGGGCCAACGGGGTTCCGAACACTGAAGCTTTCTTT
NA	NA	TRBV4-1	TRBJ2-3	CASSPRDFVTDTQYF	TGCGCCAGCAGCCCACGGGACTTTGTCACAGATACGCAGTATTTT
few	TRBD1	TRBV4-1	TRBJ1-6	CASSQGSGGDSPLHF	TGCGCCAGCAGCCAAGGCTCAGGGGGGGATTCACCCCTCCACTTT
NA	NA	TRBV15	TRBJ2-5	CATSRDFAETQYF	TGTGCCACCAGCAGAGATTTCGCAGAGACCCAGTACTTC
few	NA	TRBV4-2	TRBJ1-6	CASSQTVNSPLHF	TGTGCCAGCAGCCAAACGGTTAATTCACCCCTCCACTTT
NA	NA	TRBV19	TRBJ2-7	CASSRGGEQYF	TGTGCCAGTAGTAGGGGTGGCGAGCAGTACTTC
few	TRBD1	TRBV13	TRBJ2-7	CASSSRDRGLPYEQYF	TGTGCCAGCAGCTCCCGGGACAGGGGGCTTCCCTACGAGCAGTACTTC
NA	NA	TRBV6-5	TRBJ1-1	CASSYSRKALTTEAFF	TGTGCCAGCAGTTACTCGAGGAAGGCCTTGACGACTGAAGCTTTCTTT
NA	NA	TRBV6-6	TRBJ1-2	CASSSVRDYGYTF	TGTGCCAGCAGTTCCGTTAGGGACTATGGCTACACCTTC
NA	TRBD1	TRBV28	TRBJ2-7	CASSLTGYLFYEQYF	TGTGCCAGCAGTTTGACAGGGTACCTGTTCTACGAGCAGTACTTC
NA	NA	TRBV6-5	TRBJ2-7	CASRMDAGYEQYF	TGTGCCAGCAGGATGGACGCAGGCTACGAGCAGTACTTC
NA	NA	TRBV5-4	TRBJ2-4	CASSLKLGLEIQYF	TGTGCCAGCAGCCTAAAACTGGGACTCGAAATTCAGTACTTC
NA	NA	TRBV7-6	TRBJ2-7	CASSPTVGGSSYEQYF	TGTGCCAGCAGCCCGACCGTCGGGGGTTCCTCCTACGAGCAGTACTTC
few	NA	TRBV6-6	TRBJ2-7	CASSRAVEGYEQYF	TGTGCCAGCAGTCGGGCTGTAGAGGGCTACGAGCAGTACTTC
NA	NA	TRBV6-5	TRBJ1-3	CASSSTRAAGNTIYF	TGTGCCAGCAGTTCCACACGGGCCGCGGGAAACACCATATATTTT
NA	TRBD2	TRBV27	TRBJ2-7	CASSFSSGRASYEQYF	TGTGCCAGCAGTTTCTCTAGCGGGAGGGCCTCCTACGAGCAGTACTTC
once	NA	TRBV6-5	TRBJ1-5	CASSPAIGDQPQHF	TGTGCCAGCAGCCCCGCCATTGGAGACCAGCCCCAGCATTTT
NA	NA	TRBV9	TRBJ2-2	CASSVRFGGANTGELFF	TGTGCCAGCAGCGTAAGGTTCGGTGGGGCGAACACCGGGGAGCTGTTTTTT
NA	TRBD2	TRBV2	TRBJ2-4	CASRAGGNIQYF	TGTGCCAGCAGGGCGGGGGGAAACATTCAGTACTTC
NA	NA	TRBV6-1	TRBJ2-5	CATILYSRQETQYF	TGTGCCACCATTCTATACAGCCGCCAAGAGACCCAGTACTTC
few	NA	TRBV7-7	TRBJ1-1	CASSLRDGTNTEAFF	TGTGCCAGCAGCTTAAGGGACGGAACGAACACTGAAGCTTTCTTT
NA	TRBD1	TRBV30	TRBJ2-7	CAWSVFVGTAIYEQYF	TGTGCCTGGAGTGTATTTGTCGGGACAGCTATCTACGAGCAGTACTTC
NA	NA	TRBV19	TRBJ2-2	CASKMDTSNTGELFF	TGTGCCAGTAAGATGGATACATCGAACACCGGGGAGCTGTTTTTT
NA	TRBD1	TRBV2	TRBJ1-5	CASSGGTGGLQPQHF	TGTGCCAGCAGTGGAGGGACAGGGGGCCTTCAGCCCCAGCATTTT
once	TRBD2	TRBV11-2	TRBJ2-7	CASSLEVAGGGYGGRYF	TGTGCCAGCAGTTTAGAGGTGGCGGGAGGAGGCTACGGGGGGCGGTACTTC
NA	TRBD2	TRBV7-2	TRBJ2-1	CASSLARGLVGSNEQFF	TGTGCCAGCAGCTTAGCGCGGGGACTAGTCGGGTCCAATGAGCAGTTCTTC
NA	NA	TRBV7-8	TRBJ1-1	CASSVHLEAFF	TGTGCCAGCAGCGTGCATCTTGAAGCTTTCTTT
once	NA	TRBV7-8	TRBJ1-1	CASSPTGGNTEAFF	TGTGCCAGCAGCCCCACCGGGGGGAACACTGAAGCTTTCTTT
NA	NA	TRBV23-1	TRBJ2-7	CAILQGSEQYF	TGCGCCATTCTTCAGGGAAGCGAGCAGTACTTC
NA	NA	TRBV30	TRBJ1-4	CAWSTGTTNEKLFF	TGTGCCTGGAGTACCGGGACGACTAATGAAAAACTGTTTTTT
NA	TRBD2	TRBV6-1	TRBJ2-7	CASSDRSGASYEQYF	TGTGCCAGCAGTGACCGTAGCGGGGCGTCCTACGAGCAGTACTTC
NA	NA	TRBV5-1	TRBJ2-1	CASSWGPGHYNEQFF	TGCGCCAGCAGCTGGGGTCCGGGTCATTACAATGAGCAGTTCTTC
NA	NA	TRBV6-5	TRBJ2-7	CASSEPYEQYF	TGTGCCAGCAGTGAGCCGTACGAGCAGTACTTC
NA	NA	TRBV7-6	TRBJ1-1	CASSSTSYGMNTEAFF	TGTGCCAGCAGCTCGACGTCCTATGGGATGAACACTGAAGCTTTCTTT
NA	TRBD1	TRBV18	TRBJ2-1	CASSEAGQGINEQFF	TGTGCCAGCTCGGAAGCGGGACAGGGGATAAATGAGCAGTTCTTC
NA	TRBD1	TRBV12-5	TRBJ2-1	CASGLVWDRRDYNEQFF	TGTGCTAGTGGTTTGGTCTGGGACAGGCGGGACTACAATGAGCAGTTCTTC
NA	NA	TRBV9	TRBJ2-4	CASSPIPNARAQYF	TGTGCCAGCAGCCCTATCCCCAACGCAAGGGCTCAGTACTTC
NA	NA	TRBV5-1	TRBJ2-1	CASSLGPPREQFF	TGCGCCAGCAGCTTGGGACCCCCTAGGGAGCAGTTCTTC
NA	NA	TRBV19	TRBJ1-3	CASSMGIRGNTIYF	TGTGCCAGTAGTATGGGGATTCGTGGAAACACCATATATTTT
NA	TRBD1	TRBV6-4	TRBJ2-2	CASSSRSGTGFGELFF	TGTGCCAGCAGCTCCCGCTCCGGGACAGGGTTCGGGGAGCTGTTTTTT
NA	NA	TRBV11-2	TRBJ2-7	CASSSRARYEQYF	TGTGCCAGCAGCTCCCGGGCCCGCTACGAGCAGTACTTC
NA	NA	TRBV5-1	TRBJ2-1	CASSLSTEQFF	TGCGCCAGCAGCTTGTCTACTGAGCAGTTCTTC
NA	NA	TRBV21-1	TRBJ2-7	CASSKEGRSSSYEQYF	TGTGCCAGCAGCAAAGAAGGCAGGTCGAGCTCCTACGAGCAGTACTTC